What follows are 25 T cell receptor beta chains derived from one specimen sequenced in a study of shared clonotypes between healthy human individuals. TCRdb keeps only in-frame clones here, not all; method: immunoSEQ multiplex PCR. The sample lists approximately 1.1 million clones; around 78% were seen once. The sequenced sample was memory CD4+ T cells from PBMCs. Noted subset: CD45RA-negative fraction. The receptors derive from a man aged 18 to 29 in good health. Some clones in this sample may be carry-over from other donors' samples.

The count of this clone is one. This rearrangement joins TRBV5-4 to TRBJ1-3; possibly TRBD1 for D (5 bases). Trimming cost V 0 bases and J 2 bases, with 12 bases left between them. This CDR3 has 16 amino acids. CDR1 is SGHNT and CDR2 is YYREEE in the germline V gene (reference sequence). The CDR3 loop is CASSLDGRATGNTIYF. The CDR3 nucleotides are TGTGCCAGCAGCTTGGATGGCAGGGCCACTGGAAACACCATATATTTT.

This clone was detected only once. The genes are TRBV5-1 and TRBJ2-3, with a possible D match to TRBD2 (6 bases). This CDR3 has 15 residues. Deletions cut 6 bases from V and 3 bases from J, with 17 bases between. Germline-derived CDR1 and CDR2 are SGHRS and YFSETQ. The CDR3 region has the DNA TGCGCCAGCACACACCGCGGGGCCGGGACAGATACGCAGTATTTT. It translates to CASTHRGAGTDTQYF.

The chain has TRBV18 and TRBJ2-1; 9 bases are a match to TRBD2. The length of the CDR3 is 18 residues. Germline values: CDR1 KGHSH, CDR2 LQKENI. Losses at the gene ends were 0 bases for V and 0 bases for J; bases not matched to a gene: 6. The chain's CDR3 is CASSPPIGSGSSYNEQFF. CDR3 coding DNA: TGTGCCAGCTCACCACCGATAGGTAGCGGGAGCTCCTACAATGAGCAGTTCTTC.

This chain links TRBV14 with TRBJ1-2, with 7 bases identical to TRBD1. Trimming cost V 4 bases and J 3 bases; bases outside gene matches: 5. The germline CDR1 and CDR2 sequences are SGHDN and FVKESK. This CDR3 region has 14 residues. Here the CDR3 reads CASSPTGFYYGYTF. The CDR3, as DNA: TGTGCCAGCAGCCCGACAGGGTTCTACTATGGCTACACCTTC.

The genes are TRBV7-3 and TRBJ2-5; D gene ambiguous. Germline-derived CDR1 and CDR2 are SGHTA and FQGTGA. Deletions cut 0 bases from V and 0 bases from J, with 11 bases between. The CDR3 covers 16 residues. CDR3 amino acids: CASSLTGQENQETQYF. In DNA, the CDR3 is TGTGCCAGCAGCTTAACGGGCCAGGAGAACCAAGAGACCCAGTACTTC.

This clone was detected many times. The CDR3 protein is CASSLAREREQYF. The CDR3 region has the DNA TGTGCCAGCAGCCTCGCGCGGGAGCGCGAGCAGTACTTC. The V call is TRBV4-2, the J call TRBJ2-7; 7 nucleotides match TRBD2. Germline CDR1 and CDR2: LGHNA and YNFKEQ. The CDR3 is 13 amino acids. V was pared by 4 bases and J by 6 bases, with 6 bases of the junction left unmatched.

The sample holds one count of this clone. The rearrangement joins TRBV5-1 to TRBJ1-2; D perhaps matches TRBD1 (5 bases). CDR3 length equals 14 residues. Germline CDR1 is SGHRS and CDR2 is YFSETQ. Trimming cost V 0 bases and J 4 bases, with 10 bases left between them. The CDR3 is CASSLADTIYGYTF. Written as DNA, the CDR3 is TGCGCCAGCAGCTTGGCGGACACCATCTATGGCTACACCTTC. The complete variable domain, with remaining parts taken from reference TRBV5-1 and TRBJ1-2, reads KAGVTQTPRYLIKTRGQQVTLSCSPISGHRSVSWYQQTPGQGLQFLFEYFSETQRNKGNFPGRFSGRQFSNSRSEMNVSTLELGDSALYLCASSLADTIYGYTFGSGTRLTVV.

The CDR3 sequence: CASSPHTSQGEQFF. CDR3 DNA: TGTGCCAGCAGCCCCCACACTAGTCAGGGTGAGCAGTTCTTC. The chain has TRBV7-9 and TRBJ2-1; D assignment may be TRBD1 or TRBD2 (5 bases each). The germline V gene has CDR1 SEHNR and CDR2 FQNEAQ (reference sequence). There are 14 residues in the CDR3. Trimming shortened V by 5 bases and J by 9 bases, and 17 bases separated the two germline ends.

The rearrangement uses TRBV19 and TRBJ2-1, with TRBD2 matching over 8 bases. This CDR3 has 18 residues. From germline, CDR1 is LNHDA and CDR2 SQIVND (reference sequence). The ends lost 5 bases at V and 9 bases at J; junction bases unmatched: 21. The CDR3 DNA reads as TGTGCCAGTAGTCCCCTGGACGGGAGGGCCAGATTAACGGGTGAGCAGTTCTTC. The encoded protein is CASSPLDGRARLTGEQFF.

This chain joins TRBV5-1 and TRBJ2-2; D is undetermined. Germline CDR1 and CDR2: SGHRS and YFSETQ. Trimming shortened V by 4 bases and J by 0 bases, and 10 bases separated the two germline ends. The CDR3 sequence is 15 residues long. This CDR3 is CASSIDRANTGELFF. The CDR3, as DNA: TGCGCCAGCAGCATTGACCGAGCGAACACCGGGGAGCTGTTTTTT.

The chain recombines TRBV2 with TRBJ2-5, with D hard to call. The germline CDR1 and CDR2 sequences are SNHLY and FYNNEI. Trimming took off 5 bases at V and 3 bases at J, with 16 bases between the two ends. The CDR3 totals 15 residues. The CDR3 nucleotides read TGTGCCAGCAGTCACCGCGGACGGCCAGAAGAGACCCAGTACTTC. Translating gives CASSHRGRPEETQYF.

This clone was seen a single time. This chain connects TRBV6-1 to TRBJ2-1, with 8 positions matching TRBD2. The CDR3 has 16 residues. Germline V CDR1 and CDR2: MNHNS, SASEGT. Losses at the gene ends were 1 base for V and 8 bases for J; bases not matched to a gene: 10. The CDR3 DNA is TGTGCCAGCAGTGAAGGTTTCGCGGGAGGTCTGGATGAGCAGTTCTTC. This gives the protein CASSEGFAGGLDEQFF.

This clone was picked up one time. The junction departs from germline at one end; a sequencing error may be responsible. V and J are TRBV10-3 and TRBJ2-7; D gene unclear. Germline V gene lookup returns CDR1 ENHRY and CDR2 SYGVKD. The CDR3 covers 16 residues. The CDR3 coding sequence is TGTGCCAGCAGTTACCCTGGCGGAGAAGTCGACTACGAGCAGTACTTC. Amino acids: CASSYPGGEVDYEQYF.

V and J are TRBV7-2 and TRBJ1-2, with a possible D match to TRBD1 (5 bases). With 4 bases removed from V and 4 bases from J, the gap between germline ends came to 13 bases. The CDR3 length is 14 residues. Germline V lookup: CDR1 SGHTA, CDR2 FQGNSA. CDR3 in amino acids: CASSSDSLFYGYTF. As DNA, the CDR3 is TGTGCCAGCAGCTCTGACAGCCTTTTCTATGGCTACACCTTC.

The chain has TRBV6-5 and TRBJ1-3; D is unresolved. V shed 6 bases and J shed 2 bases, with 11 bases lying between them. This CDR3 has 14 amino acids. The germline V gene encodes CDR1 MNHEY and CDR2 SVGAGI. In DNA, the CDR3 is TGTGCCAGCAGGATACACCTGGCTGGAAACACCATATATTTT. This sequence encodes CASRIHLAGNTIYF.

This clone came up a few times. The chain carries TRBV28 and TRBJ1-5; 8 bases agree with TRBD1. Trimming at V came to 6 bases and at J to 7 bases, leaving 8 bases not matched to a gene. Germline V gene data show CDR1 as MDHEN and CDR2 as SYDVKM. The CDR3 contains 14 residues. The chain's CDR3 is CASRPGGADQPQHF. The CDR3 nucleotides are TGTGCCAGCAGGCCAGGGGGCGCGGACCAGCCCCAGCATTTT.

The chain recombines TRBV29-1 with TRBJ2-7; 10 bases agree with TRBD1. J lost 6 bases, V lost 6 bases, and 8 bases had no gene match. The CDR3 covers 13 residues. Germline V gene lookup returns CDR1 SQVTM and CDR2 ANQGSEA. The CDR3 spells CSVSSGTGAEQYF. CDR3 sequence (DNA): TGCAGCGTCTCATCCGGGACAGGGGCCGAGCAGTACTTC.

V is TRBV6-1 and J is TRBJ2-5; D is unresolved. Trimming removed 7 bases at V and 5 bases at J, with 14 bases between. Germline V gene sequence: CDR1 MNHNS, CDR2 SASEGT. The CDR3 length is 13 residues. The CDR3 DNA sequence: TGTGCCAGCAATTTTAGGTCGTCGGAGACCCAGTACTTC. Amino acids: CASNFRSSETQYF.

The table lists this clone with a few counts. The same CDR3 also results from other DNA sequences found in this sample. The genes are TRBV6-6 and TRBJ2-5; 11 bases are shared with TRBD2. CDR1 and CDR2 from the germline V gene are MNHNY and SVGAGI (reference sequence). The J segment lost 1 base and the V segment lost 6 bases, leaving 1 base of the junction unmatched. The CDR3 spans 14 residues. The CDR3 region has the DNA TGTGCCAGCAGACTAGCGGGGGTCCAAGAGACCCAGTACTTC. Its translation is CASRLAGVQETQYF.

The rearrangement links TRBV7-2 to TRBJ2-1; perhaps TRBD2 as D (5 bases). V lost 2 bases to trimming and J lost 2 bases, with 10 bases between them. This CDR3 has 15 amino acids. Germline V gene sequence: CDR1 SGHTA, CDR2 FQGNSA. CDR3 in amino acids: CASSLMTGAYNEQFF. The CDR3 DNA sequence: TGTGCCAGCAGCTTAATGACCGGGGCCTACAATGAGCAGTTCTTC.

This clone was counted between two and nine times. The CDR3 coding sequence is TGTGCCAGCAGCCAAGAAGCCCAGGGGGGAGGGTACGAGCAGTACTTC. Its protein is CASSQEAQGGGYEQYF. This chain links TRBV4-2 with TRBJ2-7; D tentatively fits TRBD1 or TRBD2 (7 bases each). This CDR3 contains 16 residues. The V and J ends lost 0 bases and 4 bases respectively, with 16 bases between them. CDR1 and CDR2 from the germline V gene are LGHNA and YNFKEQ.

CDR3 sequence (DNA): TGCGCCAGCAGCTTTGGACAGCTCAATGAAAAACTGTTTTTT. The encoded protein is CASSFGQLNEKLFF. The chain links TRBV5-1 to TRBJ1-4; the D gene is possibly TRBD1 (6 bases). V dropped 2 bases and J dropped 5 bases, with 10 bases sitting between them. CDR1 is SGHRS and CDR2 is YFSETQ in the germline V gene. CDR3 length: 14 amino acids.

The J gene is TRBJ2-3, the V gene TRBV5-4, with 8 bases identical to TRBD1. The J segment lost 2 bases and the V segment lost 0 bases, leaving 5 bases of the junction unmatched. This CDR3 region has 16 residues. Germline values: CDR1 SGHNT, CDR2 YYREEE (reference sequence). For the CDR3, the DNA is TGTGCCAGCAGCTTGGGGGGGACAGGTAACACAGATACGCAGTATTTT. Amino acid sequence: CASSLGGTGNTDTQYF.

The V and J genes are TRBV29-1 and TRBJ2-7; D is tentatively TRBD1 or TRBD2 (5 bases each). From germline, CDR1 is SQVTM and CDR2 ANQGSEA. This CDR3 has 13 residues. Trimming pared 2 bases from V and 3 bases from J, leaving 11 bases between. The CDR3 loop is CSVEFGDLYEQYF. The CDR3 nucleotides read TGCAGCGTTGAATTTGGGGACCTCTACGAGCAGTACTTC.

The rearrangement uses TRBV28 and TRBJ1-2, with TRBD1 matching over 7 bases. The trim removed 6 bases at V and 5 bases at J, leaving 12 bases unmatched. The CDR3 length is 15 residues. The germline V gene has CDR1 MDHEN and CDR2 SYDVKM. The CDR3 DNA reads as TGTGCCAGCAGCCAGGGGGTGGGGCCGCGGTATGGCTACACCTTC. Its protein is CASSQGVGPRYGYTF.